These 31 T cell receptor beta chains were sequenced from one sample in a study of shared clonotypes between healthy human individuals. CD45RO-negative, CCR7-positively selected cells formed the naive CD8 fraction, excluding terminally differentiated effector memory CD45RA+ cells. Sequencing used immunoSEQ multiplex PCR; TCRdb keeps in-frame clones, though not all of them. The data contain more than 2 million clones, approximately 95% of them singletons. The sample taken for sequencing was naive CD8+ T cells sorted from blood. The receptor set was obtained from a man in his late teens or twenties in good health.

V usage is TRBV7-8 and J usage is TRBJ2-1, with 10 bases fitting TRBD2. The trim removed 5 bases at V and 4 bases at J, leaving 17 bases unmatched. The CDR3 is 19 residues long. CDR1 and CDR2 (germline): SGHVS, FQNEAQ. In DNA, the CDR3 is TGTGCCAGCAGCCCGTGGGTCCTAGCGGGAGCCTCCGGGTACAATGAGCAGTTCTTC. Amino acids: CASSPWVLAGASGYNEQFF.

CDR3 sequence (DNA): TGTGCCAGCAGCCGCCGGGAGGAGCGGGAGGGCGAGCAGTACTTC. This translates into CASSRREEREGEQYF. The chain joins TRBV13 to TRBJ2-7, with 10 bases aligning to TRBD2. The length of the CDR3 is 15 residues. The trim removed 5 bases at V and 6 bases at J, leaving 10 bases unmatched. Germline assignment: CDR1 PRHDT and CDR2 FYEKMQ (reference sequence).

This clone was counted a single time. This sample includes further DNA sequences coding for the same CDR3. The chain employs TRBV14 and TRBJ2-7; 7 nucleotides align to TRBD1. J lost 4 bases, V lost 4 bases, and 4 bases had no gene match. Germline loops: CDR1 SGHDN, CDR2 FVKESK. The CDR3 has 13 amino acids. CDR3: CASSPGQTYEQYF. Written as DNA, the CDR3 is TGTGCCAGCAGCCCGGGACAGACGTACGAGCAGTACTTC.

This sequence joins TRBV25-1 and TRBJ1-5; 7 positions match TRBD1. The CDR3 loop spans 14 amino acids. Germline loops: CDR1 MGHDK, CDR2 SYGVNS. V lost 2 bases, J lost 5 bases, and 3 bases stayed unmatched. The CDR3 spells CASSEGQGDQPQHF. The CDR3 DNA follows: TGTGCCAGCAGTGAAGGGCAGGGGGATCAGCCCCAGCATTTT.

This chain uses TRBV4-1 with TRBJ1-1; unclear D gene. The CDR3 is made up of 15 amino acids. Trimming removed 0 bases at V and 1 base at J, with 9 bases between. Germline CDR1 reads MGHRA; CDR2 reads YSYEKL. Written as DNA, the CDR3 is TGCGCCAGCAGCCAAGAGGGTGAGAGGAACACTGAAGCTTTCTTT. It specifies CASSQEGERNTEAFF.

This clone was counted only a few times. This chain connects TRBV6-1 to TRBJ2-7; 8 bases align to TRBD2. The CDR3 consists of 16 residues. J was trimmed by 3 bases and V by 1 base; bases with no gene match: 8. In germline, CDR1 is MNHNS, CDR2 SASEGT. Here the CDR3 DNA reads TGTGCCAGCAGTGAAGGTAAAACGCTAGCGGGCTACGAGCAGTACTTC. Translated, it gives CASSEGKTLAGYEQYF.

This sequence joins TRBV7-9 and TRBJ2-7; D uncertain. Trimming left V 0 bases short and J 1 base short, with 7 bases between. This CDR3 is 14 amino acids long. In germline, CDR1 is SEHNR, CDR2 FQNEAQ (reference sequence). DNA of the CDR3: TGTGCCAGCAGCTTAGCGTACACGTCCTACGAGCAGTACTTC. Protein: CASSLAYTSYEQYF. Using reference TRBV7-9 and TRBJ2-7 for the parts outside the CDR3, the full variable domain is DTGVSQNPRHKITKRGQNVTFRCDPISEHNRLYWYRQTLGQGPEFLTYFQNEAQLEKSRLLSDRFSAERPKGSFSTLEIQRTEQGDSAMYLCASSLAYTSYEQYFGPGTRLTVT.

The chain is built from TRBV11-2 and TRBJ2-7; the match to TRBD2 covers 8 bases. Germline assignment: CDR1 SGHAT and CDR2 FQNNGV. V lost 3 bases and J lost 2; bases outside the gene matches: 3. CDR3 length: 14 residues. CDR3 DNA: TGTGCCAGCAGCTTGCGGGGGGCCGCCTACGAGCAGTACTTC. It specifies CASSLRGAAYEQYF.

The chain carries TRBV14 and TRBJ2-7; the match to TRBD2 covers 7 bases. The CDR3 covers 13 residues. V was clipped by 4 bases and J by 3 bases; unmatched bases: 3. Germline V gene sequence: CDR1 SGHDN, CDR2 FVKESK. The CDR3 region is CASSPWGGYEQYF. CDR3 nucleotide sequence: TGTGCCAGCAGCCCGTGGGGGGGCTACGAGCAGTACTTC.

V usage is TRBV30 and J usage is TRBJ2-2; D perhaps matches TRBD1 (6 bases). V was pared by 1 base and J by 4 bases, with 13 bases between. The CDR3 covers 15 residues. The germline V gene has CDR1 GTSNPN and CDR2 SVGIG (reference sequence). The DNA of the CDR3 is TGTGCCTGGAGTGATGGGGGCGTCCTCACCGGGGAGCTGTTTTTT. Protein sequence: CAWSDGGVLTGELFF.

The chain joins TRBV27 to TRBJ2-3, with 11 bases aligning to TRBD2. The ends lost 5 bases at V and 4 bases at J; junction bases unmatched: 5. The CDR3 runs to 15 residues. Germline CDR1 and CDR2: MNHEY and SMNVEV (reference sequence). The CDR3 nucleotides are TGTGCCAGCAGTCCCATAGCGGGGGGGCCAGATACGCAGTATTTT. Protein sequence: CASSPIAGGPDTQYF.

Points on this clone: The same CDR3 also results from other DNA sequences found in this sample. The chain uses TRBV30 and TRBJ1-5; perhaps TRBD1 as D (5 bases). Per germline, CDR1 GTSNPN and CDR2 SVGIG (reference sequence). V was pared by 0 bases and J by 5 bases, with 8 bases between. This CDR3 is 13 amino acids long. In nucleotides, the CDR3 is TGTGCCTGGAGTGTCCAGGGAGATCAGCCCCAGCATTTT. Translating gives CAWSVQGDQPQHF.

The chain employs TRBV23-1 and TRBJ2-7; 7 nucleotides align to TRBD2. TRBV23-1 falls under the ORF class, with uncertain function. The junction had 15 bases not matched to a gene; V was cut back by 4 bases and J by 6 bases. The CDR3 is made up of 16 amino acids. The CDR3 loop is CASSPRKGGEGPEQYF. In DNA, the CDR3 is TGCGCCAGCAGTCCACGAAAGGGAGGGGAGGGCCCCGAGCAGTACTTC.

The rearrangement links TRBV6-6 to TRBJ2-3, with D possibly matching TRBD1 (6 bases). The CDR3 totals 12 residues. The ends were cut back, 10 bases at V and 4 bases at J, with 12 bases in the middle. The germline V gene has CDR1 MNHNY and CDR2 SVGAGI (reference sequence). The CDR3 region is CATEGEADTQYF. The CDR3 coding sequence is TGTGCCACCGAGGGGGAAGCAGATACGCAGTATTTT.

The CDR3 sequence is CASSYSTLGTYNEQFF. CDR3 DNA: TGTGCCAGCAGTTACTCCACCCTCGGGACCTACAATGAGCAGTTCTTC. The chain combines TRBV6-5 with TRBJ2-1, with a weak D call TRBD2 (5 bases). The CDR3 spans 16 residues. V lost 0 bases, J lost 2 bases, and 11 bases lay in between. CDR1 and CDR2 (germline): MNHEY, SVGAGI.

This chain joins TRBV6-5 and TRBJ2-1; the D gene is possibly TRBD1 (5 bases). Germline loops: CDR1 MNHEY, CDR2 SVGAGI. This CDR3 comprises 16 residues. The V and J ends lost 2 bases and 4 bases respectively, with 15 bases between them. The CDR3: CASSYNLAREYNEQFF. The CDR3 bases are TGTGCCAGCAGTTACAATTTAGCCAGGGAATACAATGAGCAGTTCTTC.

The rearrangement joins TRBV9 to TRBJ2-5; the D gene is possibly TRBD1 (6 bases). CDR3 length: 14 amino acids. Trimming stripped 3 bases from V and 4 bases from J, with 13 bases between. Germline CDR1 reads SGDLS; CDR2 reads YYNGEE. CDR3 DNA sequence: TGTGCCAGCAGCGCATTCACAGGGCCAGAGACCCAGTACTTC. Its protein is CASSAFTGPETQYF. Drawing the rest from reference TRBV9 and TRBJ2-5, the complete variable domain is DSGVTQTPKHLITATGQRVTLRCSPRSGDLSVYWYQQSLDQGLQFLIQYYNGEERAKGNILERFSAQQFPDLHSELNLSSLELGDSALYFCASSAFTGPETQYFGPGTRLLVL.

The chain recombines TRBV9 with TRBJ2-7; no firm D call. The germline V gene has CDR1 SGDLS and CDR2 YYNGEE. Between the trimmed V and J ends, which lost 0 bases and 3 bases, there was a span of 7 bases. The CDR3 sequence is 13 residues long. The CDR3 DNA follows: TGTGCCAGCAGCGTAGGCTACCACTACGAGCAGTACTTC. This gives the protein CASSVGYHYEQYF.

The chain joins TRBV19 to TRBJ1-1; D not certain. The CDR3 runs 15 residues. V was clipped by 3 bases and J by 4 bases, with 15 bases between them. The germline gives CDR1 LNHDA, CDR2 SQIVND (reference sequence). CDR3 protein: CASSIGREGPTEAFF. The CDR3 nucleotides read TGTGCCAGTAGTATCGGTCGGGAAGGGCCCACTGAAGCTTTCTTT.

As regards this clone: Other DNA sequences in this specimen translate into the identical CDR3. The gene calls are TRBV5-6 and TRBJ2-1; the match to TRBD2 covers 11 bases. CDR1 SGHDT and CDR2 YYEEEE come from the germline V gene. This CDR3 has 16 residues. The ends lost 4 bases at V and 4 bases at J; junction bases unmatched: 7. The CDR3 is CASSPGLAEIYNEQFF. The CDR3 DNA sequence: TGTGCCAGCAGCCCGGGACTAGCGGAGATATACAATGAGCAGTTCTTC.

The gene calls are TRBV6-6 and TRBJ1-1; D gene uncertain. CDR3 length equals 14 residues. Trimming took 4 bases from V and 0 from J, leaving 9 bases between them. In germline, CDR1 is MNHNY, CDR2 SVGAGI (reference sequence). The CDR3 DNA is TGTGCCAGCAGTTCCGGACGGTTGAACACTGAAGCTTTCTTT. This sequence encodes CASSSGRLNTEAFF.

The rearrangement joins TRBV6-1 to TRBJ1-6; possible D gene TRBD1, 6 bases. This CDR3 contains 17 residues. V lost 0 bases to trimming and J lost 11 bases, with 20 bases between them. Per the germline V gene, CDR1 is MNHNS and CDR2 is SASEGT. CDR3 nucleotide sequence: TGTGCCAGCAGTGAAGCCCCACATGTGAGGGGGGTTCCACCCCTCCACTTT. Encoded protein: CASSEAPHVRGVPPLHF.

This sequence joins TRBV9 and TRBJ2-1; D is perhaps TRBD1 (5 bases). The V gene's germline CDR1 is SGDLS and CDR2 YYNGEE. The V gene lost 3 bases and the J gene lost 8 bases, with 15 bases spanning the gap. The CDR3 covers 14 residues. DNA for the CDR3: TGTGCCAGCAGCGGGGGTATAAGGGGTGATGAGCAGTTCTTC. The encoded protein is CASSGGIRGDEQFF.

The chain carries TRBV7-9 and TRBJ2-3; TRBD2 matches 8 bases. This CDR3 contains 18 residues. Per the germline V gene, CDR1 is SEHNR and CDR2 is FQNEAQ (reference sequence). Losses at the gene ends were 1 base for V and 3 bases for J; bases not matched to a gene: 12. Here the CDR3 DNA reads TGTGCCAGCAGCTTAGGACAACTTAGCGGGGTAAGGACAGATACGCAGTATTTT. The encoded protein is CASSLGQLSGVRTDTQYF. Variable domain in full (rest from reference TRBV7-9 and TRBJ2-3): DTGVSQNPRHKITKRGQNVTFRCDPISEHNRLYWYRQTLGQGPEFLTYFQNEAQLEKSRLLSDRFSAERPKGSFSTLEIQRTEQGDSAMYLCASSLGQLSGVRTDTQYFGPGTRLTVL.

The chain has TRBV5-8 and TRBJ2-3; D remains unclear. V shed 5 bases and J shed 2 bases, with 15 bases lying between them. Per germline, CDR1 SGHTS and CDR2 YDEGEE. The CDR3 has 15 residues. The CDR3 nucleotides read TGTGCCAGCAGTATGAAGGCTAGATACACAGATACGCAGTATTTT. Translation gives CASSMKARYTDTQYF.

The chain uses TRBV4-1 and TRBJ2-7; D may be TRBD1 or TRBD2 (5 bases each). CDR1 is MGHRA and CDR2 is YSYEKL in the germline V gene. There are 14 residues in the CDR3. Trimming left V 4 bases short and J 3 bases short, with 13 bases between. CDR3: CASSLRDGVYEQYF. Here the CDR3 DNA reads TGCGCCAGCAGCCTCCGGGACGGAGTCTACGAGCAGTACTTC.

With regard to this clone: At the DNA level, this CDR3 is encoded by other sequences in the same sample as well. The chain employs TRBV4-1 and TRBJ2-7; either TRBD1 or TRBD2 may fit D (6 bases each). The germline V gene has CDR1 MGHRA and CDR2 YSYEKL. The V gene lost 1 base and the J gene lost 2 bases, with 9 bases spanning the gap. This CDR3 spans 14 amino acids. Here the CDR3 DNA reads TGCGCCAGCAGCCAAGTGGAGGGGGCCTACGAGCAGTACTTC. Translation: CASSQVEGAYEQYF.

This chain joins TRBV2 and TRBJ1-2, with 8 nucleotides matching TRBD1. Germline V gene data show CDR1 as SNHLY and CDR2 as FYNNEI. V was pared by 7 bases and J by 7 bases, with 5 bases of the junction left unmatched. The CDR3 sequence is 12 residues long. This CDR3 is CASTEGTGGYTF. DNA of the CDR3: TGTGCCAGCACCGAGGGGACAGGTGGCTACACCTTC.

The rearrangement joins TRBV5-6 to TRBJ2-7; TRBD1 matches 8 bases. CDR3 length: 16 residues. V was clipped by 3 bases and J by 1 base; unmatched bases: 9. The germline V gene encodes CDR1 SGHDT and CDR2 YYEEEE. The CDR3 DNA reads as TGTGCCAGCAGCTGGACGCCGGACAGGGATTCCTACGAGCAGTACTTC. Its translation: CASSWTPDRDSYEQYF.

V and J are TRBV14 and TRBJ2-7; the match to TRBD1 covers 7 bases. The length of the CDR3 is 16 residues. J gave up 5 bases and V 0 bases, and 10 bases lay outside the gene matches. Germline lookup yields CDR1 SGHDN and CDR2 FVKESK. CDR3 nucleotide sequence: TGTGCCAGCAGCCAAGATTTTGGGACAGTTGCCCACGAGCAGTACTTC. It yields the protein CASSQDFGTVAHEQYF.

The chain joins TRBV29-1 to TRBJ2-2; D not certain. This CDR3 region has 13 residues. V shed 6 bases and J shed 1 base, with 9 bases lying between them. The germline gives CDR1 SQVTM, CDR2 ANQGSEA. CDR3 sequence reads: CSVPRRNTGELFF. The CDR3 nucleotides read TGCAGCGTACCTAGGAGGAACACCGGGGAGCTGTTTTTT.